This TCR beta chain was retrieved from a study of blood T cell repertoires in COVID-19 (dated by TCRdb to the early 2020s). General notes on the study: Samples covering the acute and convalescent phases of COVID-19 were provided by collaborators in the United States, Italy and Spain. A de-identified subject ID, COVID-19 status, age in years and sex were almost always included in the sample metadata. The samples were drawn from two sources: the first 160 participants of the ongoing ImmuneRACE study, and over 1,000 subjects contributed by 6 global collaborators. The repertoires were made available in a free public database intended to serve as a resource for research on the immune response to SARS-CoV-2. The material from the prospective study consisted of cDNA or gDNA derived from T cells, B-cell-depleted T cells, or PBMCs. Deeply sampled blood TCRbeta repertoires from subjects exposed to, actively infected with, or recovered from COVID-19 were included in the dataset. HLA class I and class II types, where available, came from metadata supplied by the sample provider rather than from assay-based typing.

The full study reports these points: The quantity of clinical and demographic metadata differed by source and by participant and was supplied without curation.

Collaborating institutions collected whole blood in K2EDTA tubes following their own protocols. For TCRbeta analysis, collaborators shipped samples in one of three forms: frozen whole blood, isolated PBMCs, or DNA extracted from either of those sample types. For this clone: The antigen it recognizes is unknown. Within one base of it there is no much larger clone, and no base qualities were kept.

The immunoSEQ Assay, a bias-controlled multiplex PCR, was used to amplify TCRbeta CDR3 regions from genomic DNA. For the original study's pipeline: The number of nucleated cells in each sample was estimated from the amplification of reference gene primers within the assay. Sequence reads were collapsed and filtered to measure the absolute abundance of every unique TCRbeta CDR3 rearrangement. For each sample, productive Simpson clonality was calculated as the square root of Simpson's diversity index across productive rearrangements. Drawn from immuneACCESS, this table holds only the in-frame rearrangements with V and J called that TCRdb kept. Clones are partly lost; checked studies trace under half to an unresolved V gene and leave the rest unexplained. V and J calls and clone size are copied from that table; D and trimming were computed from the DNA. This sample lists approximately 150,000 clones; about 91% were detected once. The top ten hold around 26% of the sample.

Source material: peripheral blood. This receptor was identified in a human donor in a cohort sampled during active COVID-19.

The nucleotide sequence reads as follows: TGTGCCAGCAGCTTGACTATATCTGGTGAAAAACTGTTTTTT. It is translated as CASSLTISGEKLFF. Here the chain combines TRBV6-5 and TRBJ1-4, with no reliable assignment of the D segment. The cysteine opens and the phenylalanine closes a CDR3 of 14 amino acids. Just the 42-base CDR3 DNA is kept, in frame starting at base 1. V is reduced by 6 bases and J by 7 bases, leaving a spacing of 15 bases between them. CDR1 and CDR2 were assigned from the germline V gene as MNHEY and SVGAGI.